The 16 T cell receptor beta chains below were found in one sample sequenced in a study of cytomegalovirus exposure and HLA in healthy donors. This table comes from immunoSEQ multiplex PCR, and its TCRdb copy is limited to in-frame clones, with some not included. This sample has 150,000 to 200,000 clones, with roughly 90% found just once. Input material: PBMCs. These receptors originate from a woman in her late teens or twenties in good health and CMV-seronegative.

The chain recombines TRBV9 with TRBJ2-1; 10 positions match TRBD2. Trimming cost V 5 bases and J 9 bases; bases outside gene matches: 11. The germline gives CDR1 SGDLS, CDR2 YYNGEE. The CDR3 contains 15 residues. CDR3 DNA sequence: TGTGCCAGCAGGTCTCTAGCGGGAGAAGGGGGTGAGCAGTTCTTC. The encoded protein is CASRSLAGEGGEQFF.

The chain couples TRBV6-5 to TRBJ2-1; TRBD2 might be the D (6 bases). CDR3 length: 13 amino acids. Per the germline V gene, CDR1 is MNHEY and CDR2 is SVGAGI. V lost 0 bases to trimming and J lost 10 bases, with 10 bases between them. The CDR3 DNA reads TGTGCCAGCAGTTACTCGAGTGGAGGGGAGCAGTTCTTC. Translating gives CASSYSSGGEQFF.

This clone was picked up one time. This chain joins TRBV27 and TRBJ2-2; possible D gene TRBD2, 5 bases. The CDR3 has 15 amino acids. Trimming stripped 5 bases from V and 5 bases from J, with 15 bases between. Germline CDR1 reads MNHEY; CDR2 reads SMNVEV (reference sequence). CDR3 sequence: CASSPLGVGTGELFF. As DNA, the CDR3 is TGTGCCAGCAGTCCCCTCGGGGTGGGGACCGGGGAGCTGTTTTTT.

The V and J genes are TRBV4-3 and TRBJ2-3; 11 bases map to TRBD2. Per germline, CDR1 LGHNA and CDR2 YSLEER. V shed 4 bases, J shed 0 bases, and the junction held 0 bases outside the gene matches. This CDR3 comprises 15 residues. The CDR3 bases are TGCGCCAGCAGCCGGACTAGCGGGAGCACAGATACGCAGTATTTT. This codes for CASSRTSGSTDTQYF.

The chain links TRBV6-4 to TRBJ2-3, with a possible D match to TRBD1 (6 bases). V lost 5 bases and J 1 base, leaving 10 bases between the germline ends. CDR3 length: 14 residues. CDR1 and CDR2 (germline): MRHNA, SNTAGT. The DNA of the CDR3 is TGTGCCAGCAGTAAACAGGGTGGCACAGATACGCAGTATTTT. Amino acids: CASSKQGGTDTQYF.

CDR3 nucleotide sequence: TGTGCCAGCAGCGTAGACGGGACAGGGTTCACCGGGGAGCTGTTTTTT. Translating it yields CASSVDGTGFTGELFF. The rearrangement uses TRBV9 and TRBJ2-2; 9 bases map to TRBD1. V was clipped by 0 bases and J by 4 bases; unmatched bases: 4. This CDR3 contains 16 residues. From germline, CDR1 is SGDLS and CDR2 YYNGEE.

The V and J genes are TRBV19 and TRBJ2-1; 13 bases are shared with TRBD2. The CDR3 is made up of 19 amino acids. The germline CDR1 and CDR2 sequences are LNHDA and SQIVND (reference sequence). V lost 3 bases and J lost 0; bases outside the gene matches: 8. CDR3 sequence: CASSIKGLAGTRSYNEQFF. The CDR3 DNA reads TGTGCCAGTAGTATTAAGGGACTAGCGGGGACGCGCTCCTACAATGAGCAGTTCTTC. The whole variable domain, remainder taken from reference TRBV19 and TRBJ2-1, is DGGITQSPKYLFRKEGQNVTLSCEQNLNHDAMYWYRQDPGQGLRLIYYSQIVNDFQKGDIAEGYSVSREKKESFPLTVTSAQKNPTAFYLCASSIKGLAGTRSYNEQFFGPGTRLTVL.

The CDR3 spells CASSVSTGNTEAFF. DNA of the CDR3: TGTGCCAGCAGCGTTTCTACAGGGAACACTGAAGCTTTCTTT. V gene TRBV9 combines with J gene TRBJ1-1, with D possibly matching TRBD1 (5 bases). The CDR3 has 14 residues. CDR1 is SGDLS, CDR2 YYNGEE, per germline. The germline V and J ends were trimmed by 2 bases and 1 base, with 9 bases remaining between them.

J is TRBJ2-5 and V is TRBV2, with TRBD2 matching over 8 bases. With V trimmed by 3 bases and J by 5 bases, 20 bases remained unmatched. From germline, CDR1 is SNHLY and CDR2 FYNNEI. The CDR3 is made up of 19 amino acids. The CDR3: CASSDAPGGAVSLEETQYF. CDR3 nucleotide sequence: TGTGCCAGCAGTGACGCTCCGGGGGGGGCCGTGAGTCTGGAGGAGACCCAGTACTTC.

The chain uses TRBV27 and TRBJ2-6, with TRBD1 matching over 10 bases. Trimming removed 10 bases from V and 0 bases from J; junction bases left unmatched: 6. Per the germline V gene, CDR1 is MNHEY and CDR2 is SMNVEV (reference sequence). This CDR3 comprises 16 residues. The CDR3 is CATRQGAYSGANVLTF. The CDR3 DNA reads TGTGCCACCCGACAGGGGGCGTACTCTGGGGCCAACGTCCTGACTTTC.

The chain has TRBV7-9 and TRBJ2-1; TRBD2 matches 10 bases. The V gene's germline CDR1 is SEHNR and CDR2 FQNEAQ (reference sequence). This CDR3 spans 17 amino acids. Trimming cost V 5 bases and J 5 bases; bases outside gene matches: 12. CDR3 residues: CASSLPGVAGGHNEQFF. The CDR3 nucleotides read TGTGCCAGCAGCCTACCCGGGGTAGCGGGAGGCCACAATGAGCAGTTCTTC. The whole variable domain, filled in from reference TRBV7-9 and TRBJ2-1, reads DTGVSQNPRHKITKRGQNVTFRCDPISEHNRLYWYRQTLGQGPEFLTYFQNEAQLEKSRLLSDRFSAERPKGSFSTLEIQRTEQGDSAMYLCASSLPGVAGGHNEQFFGPGTRLTVL.

This clone was detected once. The chain carries TRBV15 and TRBJ1-2; D gene uncertain. There are 18 residues in the CDR3. V was trimmed by 5 bases and J by 0 bases, leaving 22 bases between them. Per the germline V gene, CDR1 is LNHNV and CDR2 is YYDKDF (reference sequence). CDR3 in amino acids: CATSGWEGAPRPNYGYTF. In DNA, the CDR3 is TGTGCCACCAGCGGATGGGAGGGCGCCCCTAGACCTAACTATGGCTACACCTTC.

The V and J genes are TRBV10-2 and TRBJ1-2; 8 bases agree with TRBD1. The CDR3 is 16 amino acids. The junction had 7 bases not matched to a gene; V was cut back by 0 bases and J by 4 bases. CDR1 and CDR2 (germline): WSHSY, SAAADI. The CDR3 nucleotides are TGCGCCAGCAGTGAGTCTGTGCAGGGGGCAGTCTATGGCTACACCTTC. It translates to CASSESVQGAVYGYTF.

The chain is built from TRBV4-1 and TRBJ1-1; D not certain. Trimming shortened V by 4 bases and J by 5 bases, and 11 bases separated the two germline ends. The germline CDR1 and CDR2 sequences are MGHRA and YSYEKL. The CDR3 length is 13 residues. CDR3 in amino acids: CASSPPGRTEAFF. CDR3 sequence (DNA): TGCGCCAGCAGCCCTCCGGGGAGAACTGAAGCTTTCTTT.

The chain combines TRBV6-5 with TRBJ2-7; 15 bases are a match to TRBD2. CDR3 size: 16 residues. Germline-derived CDR1 and CDR2 are MNHEY and SVGAGI. V shed 4 bases, J shed 7 bases, and the junction held 8 bases outside the gene matches. The CDR3 here is CASSSSGTSGRQEQYF. CDR3 DNA sequence: TGTGCCAGCAGTTCTTCCGGGACTAGCGGGAGGCAAGAGCAGTACTTC.

This clone was seen once. V and J are TRBV28 and TRBJ2-7; 11 positions agree with TRBD1. Germline lookup yields CDR1 MDHEN and CDR2 SYDVKM. The CDR3 is 18 amino acids. J gave up 5 bases and V 7 bases, and 19 bases lay outside the gene matches. CDR3 amino acids: CASTILPSQGQGVHEQYF. CDR3 nucleotides: TGTGCCAGCACCATCCTCCCCAGTCAGGGACAGGGGGTCCACGAGCAGTACTTC.